This TCR beta chain is drawn from a study of regulatory T cells in long-lasting Graves disease. Study as a whole: Persistent Graves' disease meant over 5 years of antithyroid drugs with positive TSH receptor antibodies.

Specified time point: persistent/refractory GD, antithyroid drugs over 5 years with positive TRAb. There was RNA extracted from PBMCs, and the TCR library was made from it. American Thyroid Association guidelines defined Graves' disease diagnosis. Researchers made TCR beta libraries by using iRepertoire HTBI primers and running Arm-PCR on CDR3 regions. TCRdb re-called the multiplex PCR reads with MiXCR, one entry per CDR3 protein. The repertoire has about 470,000 distinct CDR3 sequences, roughly 20% of them found once; the top ten carry over 7.5%. The ends were cut back, 5 bases at V and 0 bases at J, with 16 bases in the middle. This CDR3 is built from 16 residues. Germline-derived CDR1 and CDR2 are LGHDT and YNNKEL (reference sequence).

This specimen consisted of peripheral blood mononuclear cells (PBMCs), obtained when the disease was refractory, from a patient treated with antithyroid drugs. The clonotype originates from a female donor with Graves disease. The chain is built from TRBV3-1 and TRBJ1-1; D is perhaps TRBD1 (5 bases). The CDR3 DNA is TGTGCCAGCAGCTACCAGGCGACGGGGGTGAACACTGAAGCTTTCTTT. Protein product: CASSYQATGVNTEAFF. Combining the CDR3 with reference TRBV3-1 and TRBJ1-1 gives the whole variable domain DTAVSQTPKYLVTQMGNDKSIKCEQNLGHDTMYWYKQDSKKFLKIMFSYNNKELIINETVPNRFSPKSPDKAHLNLHINSLELGDSAVYFCASSYQATGVNTEAFFGQGTRLTVV.